Presented here are 6 T cell receptor beta chains from one specimen sequenced in a study of read filtering for tumor transcriptome and immune sequencing. Molecular barcoded adaptors covering alpha/delta and beta/gamma chains were used on approximately 400 ng RNA. TCRdb recomputed calls from the reads with MiXCR, one row per CDR3 protein. The repertoire consists of around 140,000 distinct CDR3 sequences, with around 13% occurring once and the leading ten covering just under 8.5%. Sequenced material: a population of CD138-negative cells sorted from bone marrow. These receptors originate from a donor at least 40 years old with multiple myeloma.

The CDR3: CASSTPLLAGGAYNEQFF. CDR3 in DNA: TGTGCCAGCAGCACACCTCTTCTAGCGGGAGGTGCCTACAATGAGCAGTTCTTC. This chain uses TRBV7-6 with TRBJ2-1; 11 nucleotides agree with TRBD2. The CDR3 has 18 amino acids. The J segment lost 2 bases and the V segment lost 5 bases, leaving 11 bases of the junction unmatched. Germline V lookup: CDR1 SGHVS, CDR2 FNYEAQ.

This clonotype was observed at least ten times. The chain joins TRBV20-1 to TRBJ1-4; D call uncertain. Trimming cost V 0 bases and J 7 bases, with 9 bases left between them. Germline CDR1 is DFQATT and CDR2 is SNEGSKA (reference sequence). This CDR3 is built from 13 residues. The chain's CDR3 is CSARDGRGEKLFF. The CDR3 nucleotides read TGCAGTGCTAGAGATGGACGGGGTGAAAAACTGTTTTTT.

In this sample, this clonotype turned up many times. The rearrangement links TRBV12-3 or TRBV12-4 to TRBJ1-6, with 7 bases identical to TRBD1. The CDR3 has 14 residues. V was clipped by 5 bases and J by 9 bases; unmatched bases: 7. The CDR3 region has the DNA TGTGCCAGCAGTATAACAGGGGTCGGTTCACCCCTCCACTTT. Its protein is CASSITGVGSPLHF.

With respect to this clonotype: A much larger clone lies a single base off, so this may be a read error. The chain recombines TRBV12-3 or TRBV12-4 with TRBJ2-1; possibly TRBD2 for D (6 bases). CDR3 length: 18 residues. CDR3 bases: TGTGCCGGCAGTTGGGATCACGACCCGCGGGAATACAGCAATGAGCAGTTCTTC. Translated: CAGSWDHDPREYSNEQFF.

This clonotype was seen at least ten times. The CDR3 DNA sequence: TGTGCCAGCAGCTCCGGAGGGACAGGGCCCGAAAAACTGTTTTTT. Its translation: CASSSGGTGPEKLFF. V usage is TRBV7-9 and J usage is TRBJ1-4, with 9 bases aligning to TRBD1. Germline loops: CDR1 SEHNR, CDR2 FQNEAQ (reference sequence). The CDR3 is made up of 15 amino acids. V shed 4 bases and J 8 bases; nucleotides not matched to a gene: 8.

Many counts were recorded for this clonotype. The rearrangement joins TRBV7-9 to TRBJ2-1, with no clear D. Germline V gene sequence: CDR1 SEHNR, CDR2 FQNEAQ (reference sequence). Trimming left V 4 bases short and J 2 bases short, with 9 bases between. There are 14 residues in the CDR3. The CDR3 loop is CASSSQRPYNEQFF. The CDR3 DNA is TGTGCCAGCAGCTCCCAACGGCCCTACAATGAGCAGTTCTTC.